This TCR beta chain emerged from a study of T cell responses to AZD1222 COVID-19 vaccine. Findings and caveats of the study: Distributed over spike, vaccine-associated CD4 TCRs predominated at 160-218 and 743-854. Two AZD1222 doses significantly raised spike-specific TCR breadth and depth over controls. Unmutated variant regions are reportedly targeted by nearly half of spike-specific TCRs. The donor cohort was predominantly white British with a female majority, and clonal diversity may have been underestimated.

V was cut by 4 bases and J by 4 bases, with 5 bases left in between. Germline V lookup: CDR1 MNHEY, CDR2 SVGAGI. The CDR3 has 11 residues. Generated by immunoSEQ multiplex PCR, the TCRdb table keeps only in-frame clones and is missing some. Of around 99,000 clones in the sample, approximately 93% are singletons; the top ten hold around 8.3%. Worth noting for this clone: Its antigen is unknown.

The sample was peripheral blood, taken 28 days after the second AZD1222 dose. This chain joins TRBV6-5 and TRBJ2-7; no definite D call. This sequence originates from an adult who received the AZD1222 COVID-19 vaccine. Here the CDR3 reads CASSSHYEQYF. The CDR3 DNA reads TGTGCCAGCAGTTCACATTACGAGCAGTACTTC.